This passage covers 20 T cell receptor beta chains from one sample sequenced in a study of identical twins. MiXCR, applied by TCRdb to the 5' RACE reads, yields one record per CDR3 protein. Of roughly 260,000 distinct CDR3 sequences in the sample, approximately 8% were seen once. Separately, the same data were catalogued under a study of yellow fever vaccine responses in identical twins.

Sample: CD8+ T cells sorted from blood. The receptors come from a woman aged 18-30 years in good health.

This clonotype occurred a few times. The V call is TRBV9, the J call TRBJ2-7; no firm D call. V was pared by 4 bases and J by 2 bases, with 13 bases between. CDR1 is SGDLS and CDR2 is YYNGEE in the germline V gene. CDR3 length equals 14 residues. The CDR3 DNA follows: TGTGCCAGCAGCCCCGCCGGCACAACCTACGAGCAGTACTTC. Its protein product is CASSPAGTTYEQYF.

This clonotype was found a few times. The CDR3 nucleotides read TGTGCCAGCAGTTTATCCAGGGGCGAGACCCAGTACTTC. Translated: CASSLSRGETQYF. The chain is built from TRBV28 and TRBJ2-5, with D maybe TRBD1 (6 bases). V lost 1 base to trimming and J lost 5 bases, with 8 bases between them. Germline lookup yields CDR1 MDHEN and CDR2 SYDVKM. The CDR3 runs to 13 residues. The full variable domain, its missing parts supplied by reference TRBV28 and TRBJ2-5, is DVKVTQSSRYLVKRTGEKVFLECVQDMDHENMFWYRQDPGLGLRLIYFSYDVKMKEKGDIPEGYSVSREKKERFSLILESASTNQTSMYLCASSLSRGETQYFGPGTRLLVL.

J is TRBJ2-3 and V is TRBV4-1; tentative D call: TRBD2 (5 bases). V was trimmed by 4 bases and J by 2 bases, leaving 16 bases between them. Germline assignment: CDR1 MGHRA and CDR2 YSYEKL. The CDR3 is made up of 16 amino acids. The CDR3, as DNA: TGCGCCAGCAGCCCCGTGACCGGGGAATTCACAGATACGCAGTATTTT. It translates to CASSPVTGEFTDTQYF.

This clonotype was counted a few times. The genes are TRBV20-1 and TRBJ1-1; 8 nucleotides match TRBD1. The CDR3 consists of 12 residues. Germline loops: CDR1 DFQATT, CDR2 SNEGSKA (reference sequence). Trimming took 4 bases from V and 4 from J; bases not matched to a gene: 2. In DNA, the CDR3 is TGCAGTGCTAATACAGGGGGCACTGAAGCTTTCTTT. Encoded protein: CSANTGGTEAFF.

The table lists this clonotype with a few counts. The genes are TRBV5-1 and TRBJ2-5; D possibly matches TRBD1 or TRBD2 (5 bases each). The V end was cut by 4 bases, the J end by 2 bases, with 12 bases between. The CDR3 totals 14 residues. The germline V gene has CDR1 SGHRS and CDR2 YFSETQ. The CDR3 DNA is TGCGCCAGCAGCACGGGGCAGGGACAAGAGACCCAGTACTTC. As protein: CASSTGQGQETQYF.

At least ten counts were recorded for this clonotype. The J gene is TRBJ2-1, the V gene TRBV7-3, with 9 bases lining up with TRBD1. CDR1 and CDR2 (germline): SGHTA, FQGTGA. CDR3 length equals 15 residues. The junction had 4 bases not matched to a gene; V was cut back by 5 bases and J by 2 bases. This chain's CDR3 is CASSPGTGPYNEQFF. In DNA, the CDR3 is TGTGCCAGCAGCCCCGGGACAGGGCCCTACAATGAGCAGTTCTTC.

This clonotype was recorded many times. The genes are TRBV27 and TRBJ2-3, with D unclear. Germline CDR1 and CDR2: MNHEY and SMNVEV (reference sequence). V lost 3 bases to trimming and J lost 3 bases, with 16 bases between them. The CDR3 covers 16 residues. In nucleotides, the CDR3 is TGTGCCAGCAGTTTTTATGGTCCCCCCGGGACAGATACGCAGTATTTT. The encoded protein is CASSFYGPPGTDTQYF.

This clonotype turned up a few times. The J gene is TRBJ1-3, the V gene TRBV6-5, with D unclear. The CDR3 has 13 residues. Germline V gene lookup returns CDR1 MNHEY and CDR2 SVGAGI. V lost 0 bases, J lost 4 bases, and 4 bases lay in between. CDR3 amino acids: CASSYSGGNTIYF. The CDR3 region has the DNA TGTGCCAGCAGTTACTCAGGAGGAAACACCATATATTTT.

This chain's CDR3 is CASSQTSGRADTQYF. The CDR3 bases are TGTGCCAGCAGCCAAACTAGCGGGAGAGCAGATACGCAGTATTTT. V gene TRBV7-2 combines with J gene TRBJ2-3, with 11 bases lining up with TRBD2. The CDR3 spans 15 residues. Germline values: CDR1 SGHTA, CDR2 FQGNSA. Trimming removed 5 bases from V and 4 bases from J; junction bases left unmatched: 5.

This clonotype has only a few counts. The chain employs TRBV11-2 and TRBJ2-1; TRBD2 matches 8 bases. Trimming cost V 0 bases and J 4 bases; bases outside gene matches: 2. The CDR3 length is 15 residues. Germline lookup yields CDR1 SGHAT and CDR2 FQNNGV. CDR3 nucleotides: TGTGCCAGCAGCTTAGACACGGGGGGGTACAATGAGCAGTTCTTC. Translation: CASSLDTGGYNEQFF. Full variable domain (outside the CDR3, taken from reference TRBV11-2 and TRBJ2-1): EAGVAQSPRYKIIEKRQSVAFWCNPISGHATLYWYQQILGQGPKLLIQFQNNGVVDDSQLPKDRFSAERLKGVDSTLKIQPAKLEDSAVYLCASSLDTGGYNEQFFGPGTRLTVL.

The J gene is TRBJ2-1, the V gene TRBV4-1; TRBD2 agrees at 14 bases. Germline values: CDR1 MGHRA, CDR2 YSYEKL. The CDR3 is made up of 18 amino acids. The V and J ends lost 0 bases and 7 bases, in that order; junction bases with no gene match: 8. In nucleotides, the CDR3 is TGCGCCAGCAGCCAAGAGACCCTGGGACTAGCGGGGGAGAATGAGCAGTTCTTC. Translating it yields CASSQETLGLAGENEQFF.

This clonotype was seen more than once but under ten times. The chain is built from TRBV3-1 and TRBJ2-5, with 13 bases that match TRBD2. Germline-derived CDR1 and CDR2 are LGHDT and YNNKEL (reference sequence). The CDR3 spans 17 residues. V lost 0 bases to trimming and J lost 4 bases; unmatched junction nucleotides: 5. CDR3 nucleotide sequence: TGTGCCAGCAGCCAAGAACCGGGACTAGCGGGAACAGAGACCCAGTACTTC. Its protein product is CASSQEPGLAGTETQYF.

V gene TRBV12-3 or TRBV12-4 combines with J gene TRBJ2-7; possibly TRBD2 for D (6 bases). V gave up 6 bases and J gave up 0 bases, with 15 bases separating them. The CDR3 consists of 15 residues. The CDR3 DNA sequence: TGTGCCAGCAGAGATACTAGCCCTTCCTCCTACGAGCAGTACTTC. Protein sequence: CASRDTSPSSYEQYF.

There are many counts of this clonotype. The genes are TRBV12-3 or TRBV12-4 and TRBJ2-1; 7 nucleotides line up with TRBD1. J gave up 7 bases and V 5 bases, and 11 bases lay outside the gene matches. The CDR3 length is 15 residues. The CDR3 is CASSPQGEVGNEQFF. The CDR3 bases are TGTGCCAGCAGTCCTCAGGGGGAAGTGGGGAATGAGCAGTTCTTC.

The V and J genes are TRBV6-1 and TRBJ2-1; D is undetermined. Trimming cost V 6 bases and J 0 bases, with 12 bases left between them. Germline loops: CDR1 MNHNS, CDR2 SASEGT. There are 15 residues in the CDR3. Here the CDR3 DNA reads TGTGCCAGCAGACTCACAACGAACTCCTACAATGAGCAGTTCTTC. It yields the protein CASRLTTNSYNEQFF.

This chain uses TRBV4-1 with TRBJ1-5; the D is unclear. CDR3 size: 14 residues. Germline loops: CDR1 MGHRA, CDR2 YSYEKL. Between the trimmed V and J ends, which lost 1 base and 6 bases, there was a span of 10 bases. The CDR3 DNA follows: TGCGCCAGCAGCCAAGTCGGGGTTAGTCAGCCCCAGCATTTT. It yields the protein CASSQVGVSQPQHF.

The sample holds many counts of this clonotype. The rearrangement links TRBV29-1 to TRBJ2-1; D unclear. The CDR3 covers 12 residues. Trimming took off 0 bases at V and 8 bases at J, with 8 bases between the two ends. Germline-derived CDR1 and CDR2 are SQVTM and ANQGSEA. As DNA, the CDR3 is TGCAGCGTTGAAGAGGGTAGATATGAGCAGTTCTTC. The encoded protein is CSVEEGRYEQFF.

In this sample, this clonotype turned up a few times. This chain joins TRBV11-2 and TRBJ2-1; D gene uncertain. The V end lost 0 bases, the J end lost 8 bases, and 8 bases lay between the germline ends. Germline V gives CDR1 SGHAT, CDR2 FQNNGV. This CDR3 contains 13 residues. The CDR3 is CASSLDPGDEQFF. CDR3 nucleotide sequence: TGTGCCAGCAGCTTAGATCCAGGCGATGAGCAGTTCTTC. Together with reference TRBV11-2 and TRBJ2-1, the CDR3 gives the full variable domain: EAGVAQSPRYKIIEKRQSVAFWCNPISGHATLYWYQQILGQGPKLLIQFQNNGVVDDSQLPKDRFSAERLKGVDSTLKIQPAKLEDSAVYLCASSLDPGDEQFFGPGTRLTVL.

This clonotype was detected many times. V gene TRBV7-9 combines with J gene TRBJ2-7; tentative D call: TRBD1 (6 bases). This CDR3 comprises 14 residues. Germline CDR1 reads SEHNR; CDR2 reads FQNEAQ (reference sequence). Trimming removed 7 bases at V and 2 bases at J, with 15 bases between. CDR3 amino acids: CASTLSGTPYEQYF. The CDR3 DNA sequence: TGTGCCAGCACCCTTTCAGGGACACCCTACGAGCAGTACTTC.

This clonotype was observed a handful of times. The V gene is TRBV9, the J gene TRBJ2-5; the D gene is possibly TRBD2 (5 bases). Germline V lookup: CDR1 SGDLS, CDR2 YYNGEE. This CDR3 comprises 16 residues. Trimming cost V 0 bases and J 4 bases, with 16 bases left between them. CDR3 nucleotides: TGTGCCAGCAGCGTAGGGGGTAGTCTAGCTCGAGAGACCCAGTACTTC. Translating gives CASSVGGSLARETQYF.